This TCR beta chain originates from a study of identical twins. Study findings and constraints: A partial confounding effect on zero-insertion analyses could come from invariant MAIT and iNKT cells. Carriage of fewer insertions was seen in abundant cord blood beta clonotypes, whereas memory repertoires showed none. Cross-sectional statistics, not tracking of the same donors, supported the conclusions. Compared with unrelated sharing, twin-shared out-of-frame alpha sequences had more low-probability sequences.

MiXCR, run by TCRdb on the 5' RACE reads, gives a single entry per CDR3 protein. The sample has about 920,000 distinct CDR3 sequences; around 12% are singletons. To note about this clonotype: Antigen specificity is unknown.

V lost 5 bases and J lost 7; bases outside the gene matches: 14. This CDR3 region has 17 residues. These records were also assigned to another study, of yellow fever vaccine responses in identical twins.

The sample was PBMCs. This clonotype was obtained from a young woman in good health. The chain couples TRBV12-3 or TRBV12-4 to TRBJ2-7, with 13 bases identical to TRBD2. In nucleotides, the CDR3 is TGTGCCAGCAGTCTGGCCCCCGGGACTAGCGGGAATCGGGAGCAGTACTTC. Protein: CASSLAPGTSGNREQYF.